The 30 T cell receptor beta chains in this list originate from one sample, sequenced in a study of cytomegalovirus exposure and HLA in healthy donors. Primers for the PCR totalled 60 Vbeta and 13 Jbeta. Sequenced by immunoSEQ multiplex PCR; TCRdb stores in-frame clones only, minus some. The sample yields some 150,000 clones, less than 85% seen once. Sequencing was carried out using PBMCs. These receptors were obtained from a man between 35 and 55 years old in good health and CMV-seronegative.

The chain is built from TRBV10-3 and TRBJ1-1; D is unresolved. Germline V CDR1 and CDR2: ENHRY, SYGVKD. This CDR3 has 11 residues. Trimming stripped 7 bases from V and 2 bases from J, with 5 bases between. The CDR3 here is CAIMGNTEAFF. The CDR3 coding sequence is TGTGCCATCATGGGCAACACTGAAGCTTTCTTT.

The chain has TRBV15 and TRBJ2-2; 9 bases line up with TRBD1. This CDR3 contains 14 residues. Trimming took 6 bases from V and 3 from J; bases not matched to a gene: 2. Per germline, CDR1 LNHNV and CDR2 YYDKDF (reference sequence). The CDR3 protein is CATRGDRDTGELFF. DNA for the CDR3: TGTGCCACCAGAGGGGACAGGGACACCGGGGAGCTGTTTTTT. Looking up the rest from reference TRBV15 and TRBJ2-2 gives the full variable domain: DAMVIQNPRYQVTQFGKPVTLSCSQTLNHNVMYWYQQKSSQAPKLLFHYYDKDFNNEADTPDNFQSRRPNTSFCFLDIRSPGLGDTAMYLCATRGDRDTGELFFGEGSRLTVL.

V usage is TRBV6-5 and J usage is TRBJ2-2, with D perhaps TRBD2 (5 bases). The germline V gene encodes CDR1 MNHEY and CDR2 SVGAGI. This CDR3 contains 14 residues. With 6 bases removed from V and 4 bases from J, the gap between germline ends came to 12 bases. CDR3 protein: CASSPGGFTGELFF. The CDR3 DNA is TGTGCCAGCAGCCCAGGAGGCTTCACCGGGGAGCTGTTTTTT.

The rearrangement joins TRBV7-9 to TRBJ2-7; D may be TRBD2 (5 bases). The germline CDR1 and CDR2 sequences are SEHNR and FQNEAQ (reference sequence). Trimming stripped 7 bases from V and 4 bases from J, with 17 bases between. The CDR3 spans 14 residues. CDR3: CASTWGVSNYEQYF. The DNA of the CDR3 is TGTGCCAGCACCTGGGGAGTCTCGAATTACGAGCAGTACTTC.

The rearrangement links TRBV29-1 to TRBJ2-1; D is ambiguous. Trimming removed 0 bases at V and 4 bases at J, with 4 bases between. CDR3 length: 12 amino acids. CDR1 SQVTM and CDR2 ANQGSEA come from the germline V gene. Here the CDR3 reads CSVEDTYNEQFF. CDR3 in DNA: TGCAGCGTTGAAGACACATACAATGAGCAGTTCTTC.

The rearrangement uses TRBV10-3 and TRBJ2-7, with 10 positions matching TRBD1. Per germline, CDR1 ENHRY and CDR2 SYGVKD. V trimming: 6 bases; J trimming: 5 bases; junction bases outside the gene matches: 4. The CDR3 is 13 amino acids. In DNA, the CDR3 is TGTGCCATCAGGACAGGGGGCAGCGACGAGCAGTACTTC. It encodes CAIRTGGSDEQYF.

V is TRBV4-3 and J is TRBJ2-7, with D tentatively TRBD2 (5 bases). V lost 1 base, J lost 2 bases, and 15 bases lay in between. Germline CDR1 LGHNA, CDR2 YSLEER. The CDR3 spans 16 residues. CDR3: CASSQAGGRGPYEQYF. The CDR3 DNA follows: TGCGCCAGCAGCCAAGCCGGAGGTCGGGGTCCCTACGAGCAGTACTTC.

This clone was seen more than once but under ten times. V and J are TRBV13 and TRBJ1-2; a possible D gene is TRBD1 (5 bases). Germline loops: CDR1 PRHDT, CDR2 FYEKMQ (reference sequence). This CDR3 spans 14 amino acids. The V end was cut by 2 bases, the J end by 4 bases, with 11 bases between. The CDR3: CASSLPGKGYGYTF. The CDR3 region has the DNA TGTGCCAGCAGCTTACCAGGGAAAGGCTATGGCTACACCTTC.

The rearrangement joins TRBV6-6 to TRBJ2-5; 10 nucleotides align to TRBD1. The V and J ends lost 6 bases and 7 bases, in that order; junction bases with no gene match: 8. CDR1 is MNHNY and CDR2 is SVGAGI in the germline V gene (reference sequence). The length of the CDR3 is 14 residues. The CDR3 sequence is CASSLGQGEVTQYF. The CDR3, as DNA: TGTGCCAGCAGCCTAGGACAGGGGGAGGTGACCCAGTACTTC.

J is TRBJ2-5 and V is TRBV7-8; TRBD2 matches at 7 bases. Germline CDR1 and CDR2: SGHVS and FQNEAQ. With V trimmed by 4 bases and J by 2 bases, 10 bases remained unmatched. This CDR3 region has 16 residues. This CDR3 is CASSWGTGTTQETQYF. For the CDR3, the DNA is TGTGCCAGCAGCTGGGGAACCGGGACTACTCAAGAGACCCAGTACTTC.

This clone turned up a few times. This rearrangement joins TRBV19 to TRBJ1-1; unclear D gene. Trimming took off 7 bases at V and 0 bases at J, with 15 bases between the two ends. The V gene's germline CDR1 is LNHDA and CDR2 SQIVND (reference sequence). The CDR3 runs 15 residues. This chain's CDR3 is CASITRRELNTEAFF. The CDR3 coding sequence is TGTGCCAGTATTACGAGGAGGGAATTGAACACTGAAGCTTTCTTT.

The chain recombines TRBV27 with TRBJ2-5, with 9 bases aligning to TRBD2. With the DNA end fitting TRBJ2-7 better, the J assignment may be wrong. Per germline, CDR1 MNHEY and CDR2 SMNVEV (reference sequence). This CDR3 comprises 15 residues. The CDR3 sequence is CASSLSSGSFYEQYF. CDR3 DNA sequence: TGTGCCAGCAGTTTGAGTAGCGGGAGTTTCTACGAGCAGTACTTC.

On this clone itself: One end of the junction does not line up with germline, which may come from a read error. The V call is TRBV7-7, the J call TRBJ2-5; 8 positions match TRBD1. CDR1 is SSHAT and CDR2 is FNYEAQ in the germline V gene (reference sequence). The CDR3 loop spans 14 amino acids. CDR3 loop: CASTLGTGQETQYF. The CDR3 region has the DNA TGTGCTAGCACCCTCGGGACAGGCCAAGAGACCCAGTACTTC.

The chain links TRBV9 to TRBJ2-3; 10 bases match TRBD2. The V segment lost 3 bases and the J segment 8 bases; nucleotides outside the gene matches: 12. The CDR3 consists of 16 residues. Germline V gene data show CDR1 as SGDLS and CDR2 as YYNGEE. The CDR3 sequence: CASSDPISGGQGTQYF. CDR3 sequence (DNA): TGTGCCAGCAGCGACCCTATTAGCGGGGGGCAAGGTACGCAGTATTTT. The complete variable domain, with remaining parts taken from reference TRBV9 and TRBJ2-3, reads DSGVTQTPKHLITATGQRVTLRCSPRSGDLSVYWYQQSLDQGLQFLIQYYNGEERAKGNILERFSAQQFPDLHSELNLSSLELGDSALYFCASSDPISGGQGTQYFGPGTRLTVL.

The CDR3 nucleotides are TGCGCCAGCAGCCGGGGGACAGGGGGCTACGAGCAGTACTTC. It is translated as CASSRGTGGYEQYF. This rearrangement joins TRBV4-3 to TRBJ2-7; TRBD1 agrees at 11 bases. J lost 3 bases, V lost 4 bases, and 2 bases had no gene match. CDR3 size: 14 residues. The germline CDR1 and CDR2 sequences are LGHNA and YSLEER.

This clone was found once. The rearrangement links TRBV30 to TRBJ2-7, with D hard to call. CDR1 and CDR2 from the germline V gene are GTSNPN and SVGIG (reference sequence). V lost 1 base and J 1 base, leaving 8 bases between the germline ends. This CDR3 contains 13 residues. The CDR3 region is CAWSESVSYEQYF. CDR3 DNA: TGTGCCTGGAGTGAGAGTGTTTCCTACGAGCAGTACTTC.

This clone was counted once. The rearrangement links TRBV18 to TRBJ2-3; D uncertain. The V gene's germline CDR1 is KGHSH and CDR2 LQKENI. The V end was cut by 1 base, the J end by 0 bases, with 5 bases between. The CDR3 totals 14 residues. CDR3 in DNA: TGTGCCAGCTCACCACTGTCTAGCACAGATACGCAGTATTTT. Its translation: CASSPLSSTDTQYF.

The chain carries TRBV7-6 and TRBJ2-5; D gene uncertain. The germline V and J ends were trimmed by 1 base and 1 base, with 7 bases remaining between them. Germline values: CDR1 SGHVS, CDR2 FNYEAQ. This CDR3 comprises 14 residues. The CDR3 loop reads CASSLEQIQETQYF. The CDR3 bases are TGTGCCAGCAGCTTAGAACAGATCCAAGAGACCCAGTACTTC.

The table lists this clone with a few counts. This chain joins TRBV29-1 and TRBJ1-1, with 8 bases that match TRBD1. This CDR3 comprises 12 residues. V dropped 6 bases and J dropped 7; count of bases not matched to a gene: 7. CDR1 and CDR2 from the germline V gene are SQVTM and ANQGSEA. The CDR3 DNA reads TGCAGCGTCCAGACAGGGGACTATGAAGCTTTCTTT. Encoded protein: CSVQTGDYEAFF.

The CDR3 loop is CASSLAAGDYGYTF. CDR3 sequence (DNA): TGTGCCAGCAGCTTGGCCGCAGGGGACTATGGCTACACCTTC. This chain connects TRBV5-5 to TRBJ1-2; D possibly corresponds to TRBD1 (6 bases). V was shortened by 0 bases and J by 3 bases, with 9 bases between the two germline ends. Looked up from germline, CDR1 is SGHKS and CDR2 is YYEKEE (reference sequence). The CDR3 contains 14 residues. The full variable domain, its missing parts supplied by reference TRBV5-5 and TRBJ1-2, is DAGVTQSPTHLIKTRGQQVTLRCSPISGHKSVSWYQQVLGQGPQFIFQYYEKEERGRGNFPDRFSARQFPNYSSELNVNALLLGDSALYLCASSLAAGDYGYTFGSGTRLTVV.

This chain connects TRBV19 to TRBJ2-1; 11 bases align to TRBD2. Germline V gene data show CDR1 as LNHDA and CDR2 as SQIVND (reference sequence). This CDR3 comprises 16 residues. With 4 bases clipped from V and 4 bases from J, the junction kept 6 bases outside the gene matches. The CDR3 sequence: CASSTLGLAEYNEQFF. The CDR3 DNA is TGTGCCAGTAGTACCCTGGGACTAGCGGAGTACAATGAGCAGTTCTTC.

V is TRBV11-2 and J is TRBJ2-5; 7 bases line up with TRBD2. The ends lost 5 bases at V and 11 bases at J; junction bases unmatched: 17. CDR1 is SGHAT and CDR2 is FQNNGV in the germline V gene. The length of the CDR3 is 15 residues. CDR3: CASSPTEGGDYEQYF. The CDR3 DNA follows: TGTGCCAGCAGCCCCACGGAGGGCGGGGACTATGAGCAGTACTTC. The whole variable domain, filled in from reference TRBV11-2 and TRBJ2-5, reads EAGVAQSPRYKIIEKRQSVAFWCNPISGHATLYWYQQILGQGPKLLIQFQNNGVVDDSQLPKDRFSAERLKGVDSTLKIQPAKLEDSAVYLCASSPTEGGDYEQYFGPGTRLLVL.

The DNA for the CDR3 is TGCGCCAGCAGCTTGGAGGGACAGGGCCGAAGTGGCTACACCTTC. It translates to CASSLEGQGRSGYTF. The chain employs TRBV5-1 and TRBJ1-2; TRBD1 aligns across 9 bases. The germline V gene encodes CDR1 SGHRS and CDR2 YFSETQ. CDR3 length: 15 amino acids. Trimming cost V 0 bases and J 7 bases; bases outside gene matches: 7.

This clone was seen only once. The chain recombines TRBV19 with TRBJ2-7; D gene unclear. In germline, CDR1 is LNHDA, CDR2 SQIVND (reference sequence). The CDR3 spans 13 residues. The germline V and J ends were trimmed by 4 bases and 4 bases, with 11 bases remaining between them. CDR3 sequence reads: CASSSIGGYEQYF. The CDR3 bases are TGTGCCAGTAGTAGTATAGGCGGATACGAGCAGTACTTC. Filled out from reference TRBV19 and TRBJ2-7, the complete variable domain reads DGGITQSPKYLFRKEGQNVTLSCEQNLNHDAMYWYRQDPGQGLRLIYYSQIVNDFQKGDIAEGYSVSREKKESFPLTVTSAQKNPTAFYLCASSSIGGYEQYFGPGTRLTVT.

This sequence joins TRBV19 and TRBJ1-5; D remains unclear. Per germline, CDR1 LNHDA and CDR2 SQIVND (reference sequence). This CDR3 has 15 residues. The V gene lost 3 bases and the J gene lost 0 bases, with 9 bases spanning the gap. The CDR3 DNA reads as TGTGCCAGTAGTATGGGAGCCTATAGCAATCAGCCCCAGCATTTT. It translates to CASSMGAYSNQPQHF.

This sequence joins TRBV7-8 and TRBJ2-1; 11 nucleotides line up with TRBD2. Per germline, CDR1 SGHVS and CDR2 FQNEAQ. V lost 4 bases to trimming and J lost 5 bases; unmatched junction nucleotides: 10. The CDR3 sequence is 17 residues long. CDR3 DNA sequence: TGTGCCAGCAGCTCCCGTAGCGGGGGGGACCTTGACAATGAGCAGTTCTTC. Amino acid sequence: CASSSRSGGDLDNEQFF.

The chain carries TRBV10-3 and TRBJ2-2; TRBD1 is a possible D gene (5 bases). The germline V and J ends were trimmed by 2 bases and 2 bases, with 6 bases remaining between them. This CDR3 contains 14 residues. CDR1 and CDR2 (germline): ENHRY, SYGVKD. The CDR3 protein is CAISEGANTGELFF. CDR3 bases: TGTGCCATCAGTGAGGGGGCAAACACCGGGGAGCTGTTTTTT.

V usage is TRBV4-1 and J usage is TRBJ1-1; D call uncertain. V was trimmed by 0 bases and J by 11 bases, leaving 10 bases between them. Germline V gene sequence: CDR1 MGHRA, CDR2 YSYEKL. The CDR3 is made up of 12 amino acids. CDR3 nucleotide sequence: TGCGCCAGCAGCCAAGACCCGGGATGTGCTTTCTTT. This sequence encodes CASSQDPGCAFF.

The CDR3 protein is CASSPGGNTIYF. The DNA of the CDR3 is TGTGCCAGCTCCCCGGGAGGAAACACCATATATTTT. The rearrangement links TRBV28 to TRBJ1-3; no clear D. Looked up from germline, CDR1 is MDHEN and CDR2 is SYDVKM. Trimming removed 8 bases at V and 4 bases at J, with 9 bases between. The CDR3 totals 12 residues. The full variable domain, rest sourced from reference TRBV28 and TRBJ1-3, is DVKVTQSSRYLVKRTGEKVFLECVQDMDHENMFWYRQDPGLGLRLIYFSYDVKMKEKGDIPEGYSVSREKKERFSLILESASTNQTSMYLCASSPGGNTIYFGEGSWLTVV.

The chain links TRBV4-3 to TRBJ1-5; D perhaps matches TRBD1 (5 bases). V lost 0 bases to trimming and J lost 2 bases, with 11 bases between them. The CDR3 contains 16 residues. Germline assignment: CDR1 LGHNA and CDR2 YSLEER. CDR3 bases: TGCGCCAGCAGCCAAGAAGACAGCCTGGGCAATCAGCCCCAGCATTTT. It yields the protein CASSQEDSLGNQPQHF.